Listed below are T cell receptor beta chains from one sample, sequenced in a study of vaccination and CD4 T cells after COVID-19. A single record per CDR3 protein comes from TCRdb applying MiXCR to the PCR reads. This table has about 5,600 distinct CDR3 sequences, 44% appearing once. Their specific antigens are unknown. Sequencing used CD4+ T cells from blood, cultured in vitro. These receptors came from a human donor who had recovered from COVID-19. CDR3s include the opening cysteine and the closing phenylalanine or tryptophan. The D gene is left open where the match is weak. Size is stated for part of the rows, as once, few or many counts, or as a class when the clone is expanded.

cdr3_nt cdr3_aa j_call clone_size d_call v_call
TGTGCCACTGGTCAGGGGACGGGCGAGCAGTACTTC CATGQGTGEQYF TRBJ2-7 few NA TRBV24-1
TGCAGTGCGCCCGGGGGACAGGGATCCTACGAGCAGTACTTC CSAPGGQGSYEQYF TRBJ2-7 once TRBD1 TRBV20-1
TGTGCCAGCAGCGTCACAGCTAACTATGGCTACACCTTC CASSVTANYGYTF TRBJ1-2 few NA TRBV11-3
TGTGCCAGCAGTGTAGCGGGGGGGCCCAATGAGCAGTTCTTC CASSVAGGPNEQFF TRBJ2-1 few TRBD2 TRBV7-2
TGTGCCACCAGTACAGGGGGCTCCTATGGCTACACCTTC CATSTGGSYGYTF TRBJ1-2 large TRBD1 TRBV15
TGTGCCAGCAGTTTATCAGGGGCAAGGGGCTACACCTTC CASSLSGARGYTF TRBJ1-2 NA NA TRBV28
TGCAGTGGTAGGTTAGCGGGCATCCAAGAGACCCAGTACTTC CSGRLAGIQETQYF TRBJ2-5 NA TRBD2 TRBV20-1
TGTGCCAGCAGTGTACACCAAGAGACCCAGTACTTC CASSVHQETQYF TRBJ2-5 NA NA TRBV2
TGCAGTGCTGCAAGACTAGCGGTCAATGAGCAGTTCTTC CSAARLAVNEQFF TRBJ2-1 NA TRBD2 TRBV20-1
TGTGCCAGCAGCTTTAGACAGGGGAACACTGAAGCTTTCTTT CASSFRQGNTEAFF TRBJ1-1 NA TRBD1 TRBV7-2
TGTGCCAGCAGCCAAGGCGGGGGGGGCCTGGAGACCCAGTACTTC CASSQGGGGLETQYF TRBJ2-5 NA TRBD2 TRBV4-2
TGTGCCACCAGCAGTGTGGAGCGCGAGCAGTACTTC CATSSVEREQYF TRBJ2-7 medium-sized NA TRBV15
TGCAGTGCTCCCGTCGGAGCTAACTATGGCTACACCTTC CSAPVGANYGYTF TRBJ1-2 few NA TRBV20-1
TGTGCCAGCAGCTTGCGAGGGAGTGGGGAGCAGTACTTC CASSLRGSGEQYF TRBJ2-7 NA NA TRBV5-6
TGTGCCAGCAGCCCCCGGGGAAAGGCGGGGAGGGAGACCCAGTACTTC CASSPRGKAGRETQYF TRBJ2-5 NA NA TRBV5-4
TGTGCCAGCAGCTTAATCGGACAGAAAGAGACCCAGTACTTC CASSLIGQKETQYF TRBJ2-5 NA NA TRBV7-9
TGCAGTGCTAGAGGGGAGTCTCAGCCCCAGCATTTT CSARGESQPQHF TRBJ1-5 NA NA TRBV20-1
TGCGCCAGCAGTGAGTCTAGCGGCGGAAATCAGCCCCAGCATTTT CASSESSGGNQPQHF TRBJ1-5 NA NA TRBV10-2
TGTGCCAGCAGCTTGAGCAGGGGAGCGGGAGGGGAGCAGTACTTC CASSLSRGAGGEQYF TRBJ2-7 NA TRBD2 TRBV7-2
TGCAGTGCTAGAGATTCGTGGGGGCACGAGCAGTACTTC CSARDSWGHEQYF TRBJ2-7 NA NA TRBV20-1
TGTGCCAGCAGTGAATCGGGACAGGTTGTCTACGAGCAGTACTTC CASSESGQVVYEQYF TRBJ2-7 NA TRBD1 TRBV6-1
TGCAGTGCTAGATCGGCTAGCGGGAGAGGGGAGACCCAGTACTTC CSARSASGRGETQYF TRBJ2-5 NA TRBD2 TRBV20-1
TGTGCTAGCAGCCCGATCGGGAGCTGGGAGACCCAGTACTTC CASSPIGSWETQYF TRBJ2-5 NA NA TRBV7-6
TGCAGTGCTAGACGACCGGGACTAGTCTACGAGCAGTACTTC CSARRPGLVYEQYF TRBJ2-7 few TRBD2 TRBV20-1
TGTGCCAGCAGCTTCACCGAGTCCTACGAGCAGTACTTC CASSFTESYEQYF TRBJ2-7 few NA TRBV7-8
TGCAGTGCTGGTAGAGGGGGGGGGGAGCCCCAGCATTTT CSAGRGGGEPQHF TRBJ1-5 NA NA TRBV20-1
TGCAGTGCTAGAGTAGGCAGGGGGGAAGCTTTCTTT CSARVGRGEAFF TRBJ1-1 NA TRBD1 TRBV20-1
TGCAGTGCTAGAGATCCGGGGGATGGCTACACCTTC CSARDPGDGYTF TRBJ1-2 few NA TRBV20-1
TGTGCCAGCAGCTGGGGACAGCAAGAGACCCAGTACTTC CASSWGQQETQYF TRBJ2-5 few TRBD1 TRBV7-2
TGCAGTGCTAGAGATCGTAGGTCGAACACTGAAGCTTTCTTT CSARDRRSNTEAFF TRBJ1-1 NA NA TRBV20-1
TGCAGTGCTTCATCGACGGGGCAAGAGACCCAGTACTTC CSASSTGQETQYF TRBJ2-5 few NA TRBV20-1
TGCAGTGCGATCGACAGGGTGAACACTGAAGCTTTCTTT CSAIDRVNTEAFF TRBJ1-1 NA TRBD1 TRBV20-1
TGTGCCAGCGAAGGGACTAGCGGGAGGCGGCAGTACTTC CASEGTSGRRQYF TRBJ2-7 NA TRBD2 TRBV6-1
TGTGCCAGCAGCTTAGTGGTAGGGGGCTCCGAGACCCAGTACTTC CASSLVVGGSETQYF TRBJ2-5 few TRBD1 TRBV7-2
TGTGCCAGCAGCTTTGATGAGACCCAGTACTTC CASSFDETQYF TRBJ2-5 medium-sized NA TRBV7-8
TGTGCCAGCAGCTTTGGGGGAGAGACCCAGTACTTC CASSFGGETQYF TRBJ2-5 NA NA TRBV7-9
TGTGCCAGCAGTGAATCAGTCTCCTACGAGCAGTACTTC CASSESVSYEQYF TRBJ2-7 NA NA TRBV6-1
TGTGCCAGCAGTGGACAGGGGTTAACCTACGAGCAGTACTTC CASSGQGLTYEQYF TRBJ2-7 few TRBD1 TRBV6-1
TGCAGTGCGGTCGACCGGACTAGCGGGAACAATGAGCAGTTCTTC CSAVDRTSGNNEQFF TRBJ2-1 NA TRBD2 TRBV20-1
TGTGCCAGCAGCCGGACAGGGGGTATGGAGACCCAGTACTTC CASSRTGGMETQYF TRBJ2-5 NA TRBD1 TRBV7-2
TGTGCCACCAGCAGAGGGATATACACAGATACGCAGTATTTT CATSRGIYTDTQYF TRBJ2-3 NA NA TRBV15
TGCAGTGCCGCTCTCGTGGTGGACACTGAAGCTTTCTTT CSAALVVDTEAFF TRBJ1-1 few NA TRBV20-1
TGTGCCAGCAGCCTCCCAGGGGGGACCCAGTACTTC CASSLPGGTQYF TRBJ2-5 large TRBD1 TRBV7-9
TGCGCCAGCAGTACCACCGGGGCCGAGCAGTACTTC CASSTTGAEQYF TRBJ2-7 NA NA TRBV10-2
TGTGCCATCAGTGGGGAGGGCAGTAGACAGTTCTTC CAISGEGSRQFF TRBJ2-1 NA TRBD2 TRBV10-3
TGTGCCAGCAGTCCGACTCTAGGACAGGTCTACGAGCAGTACTTC CASSPTLGQVYEQYF TRBJ2-7 NA TRBD1 TRBV28
TGTGCCAGCAGGGACACCGGGGAGCTGTTTTTT CASRDTGELFF TRBJ2-2 NA NA TRBV6-2/TRBV6-3
TGTGCCAGCAGTGAATTGGGTTACGGGCAGTACTTC CASSELGYGQYF TRBJ2-7 NA NA TRBV25-1
TGCAGTGCTAGAGATTGGACAGGGGGCCCCTATGGCTACACCTTC CSARDWTGGPYGYTF TRBJ1-2 NA TRBD1 TRBV20-1
TGCAGTGCAGAAGGGACCGGGCGGCCCCAGTACTTC CSAEGTGRPQYF TRBJ2-5 large NA TRBV20-1
TGTGCCAGCTCACCAGGAAGTGAGACCCAGTACTTC CASSPGSETQYF TRBJ2-5 NA NA TRBV18
TGTGCCACCAAAGGTCTAGCGGGAGGAGAGACCCAGTACTTC CATKGLAGGETQYF TRBJ2-5 NA TRBD2 TRBV6-1
TGCAGTGCTTTCCTGATGGAGGGCTACACCTTC CSAFLMEGYTF TRBJ1-2 medium-sized NA TRBV20-1
TGCAGTGCCACCTCAGGGTCCCAAGAGACCCAGTACTTC CSATSGSQETQYF TRBJ2-5 medium-sized NA TRBV20-1
TGTGCCAGCAGCCGTCTGGGGACTAGCGGGGGGGCGGGAGAGACCCAGTACTTC CASSRLGTSGGAGETQYF TRBJ2-5 once TRBD2 TRBV7-6
TGTGCCAGCAGCCCCCCCAGCCACGAGCAGTACTTC CASSPPSHEQYF TRBJ2-7 NA NA TRBV11-3
TGTGCCAGCCAGTATACAGCATCCTACGAGCAGTACTTC CASQYTASYEQYF TRBJ2-7 NA NA TRBV28